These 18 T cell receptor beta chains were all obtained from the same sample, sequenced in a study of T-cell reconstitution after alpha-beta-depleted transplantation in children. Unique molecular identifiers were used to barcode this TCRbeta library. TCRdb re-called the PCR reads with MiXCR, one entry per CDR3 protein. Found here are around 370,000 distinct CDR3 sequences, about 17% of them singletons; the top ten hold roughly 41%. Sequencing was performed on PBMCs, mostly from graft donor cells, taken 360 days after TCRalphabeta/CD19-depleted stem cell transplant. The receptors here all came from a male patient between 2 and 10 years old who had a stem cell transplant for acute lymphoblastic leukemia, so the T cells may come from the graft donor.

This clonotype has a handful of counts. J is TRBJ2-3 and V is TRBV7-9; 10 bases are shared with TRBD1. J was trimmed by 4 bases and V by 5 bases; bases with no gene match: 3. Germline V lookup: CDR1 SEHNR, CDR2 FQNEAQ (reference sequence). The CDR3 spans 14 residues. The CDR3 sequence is CASSRQGAADTQYF. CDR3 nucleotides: TGTGCCAGCAGCCGACAGGGGGCCGCAGATACGCAGTATTTT.

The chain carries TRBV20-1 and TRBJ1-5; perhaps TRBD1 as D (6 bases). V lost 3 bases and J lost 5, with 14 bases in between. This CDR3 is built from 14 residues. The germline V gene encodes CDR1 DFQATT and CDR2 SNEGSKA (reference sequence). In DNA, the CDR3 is TGCAGTGCTAGCTGGGGGGCGGGGGATCAGCCCCAGCATTTT. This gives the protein CSASWGAGDQPQHF.

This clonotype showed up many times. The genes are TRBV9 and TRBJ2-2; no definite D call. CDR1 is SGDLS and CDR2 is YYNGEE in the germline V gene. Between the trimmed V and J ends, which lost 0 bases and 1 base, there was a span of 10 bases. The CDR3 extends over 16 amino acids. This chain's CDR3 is CASSVGPRMNTGELFF. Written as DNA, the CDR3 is TGTGCCAGCAGCGTAGGTCCTAGAATGAACACCGGGGAGCTGTTTTTT.

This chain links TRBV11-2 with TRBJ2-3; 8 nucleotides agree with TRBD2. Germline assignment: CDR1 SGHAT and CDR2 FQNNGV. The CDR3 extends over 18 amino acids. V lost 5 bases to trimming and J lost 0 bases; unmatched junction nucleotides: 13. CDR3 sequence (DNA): TGTGCCAGCAGCCGAGTGACCCAAATAGCGGGAAGCACAGATACGCAGTATTTT. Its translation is CASSRVTQIAGSTDTQYF.

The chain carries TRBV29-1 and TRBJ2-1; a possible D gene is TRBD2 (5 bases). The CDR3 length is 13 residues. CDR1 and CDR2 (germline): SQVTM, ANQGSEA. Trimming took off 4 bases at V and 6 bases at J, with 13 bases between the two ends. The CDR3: CSVGKGASNEQFF. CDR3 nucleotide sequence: TGCAGCGTTGGGAAGGGAGCATCCAATGAGCAGTTCTTC.

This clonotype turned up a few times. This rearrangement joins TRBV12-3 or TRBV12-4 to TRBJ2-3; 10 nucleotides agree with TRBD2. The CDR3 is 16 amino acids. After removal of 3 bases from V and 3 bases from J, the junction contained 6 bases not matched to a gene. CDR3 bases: TGTGCCAGCAGTTTGGAACTAGCGGGGATAACAGATACGCAGTATTTT. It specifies CASSLELAGITDTQYF.

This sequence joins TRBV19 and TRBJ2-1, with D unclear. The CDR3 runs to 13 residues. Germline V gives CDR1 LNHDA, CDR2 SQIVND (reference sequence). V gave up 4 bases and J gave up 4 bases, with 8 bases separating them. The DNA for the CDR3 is TGTGCCAGTAGTAGGGCAGATTACAATGAGCAGTTCTTC. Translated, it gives CASSRADYNEQFF.

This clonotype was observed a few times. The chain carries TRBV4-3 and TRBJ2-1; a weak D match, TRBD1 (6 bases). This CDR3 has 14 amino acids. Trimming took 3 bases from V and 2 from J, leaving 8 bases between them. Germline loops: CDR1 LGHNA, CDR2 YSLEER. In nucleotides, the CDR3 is TGCGCCAGCAGCCAGACAGGAACCTACAATGAGCAGTTCTTC. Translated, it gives CASSQTGTYNEQFF.

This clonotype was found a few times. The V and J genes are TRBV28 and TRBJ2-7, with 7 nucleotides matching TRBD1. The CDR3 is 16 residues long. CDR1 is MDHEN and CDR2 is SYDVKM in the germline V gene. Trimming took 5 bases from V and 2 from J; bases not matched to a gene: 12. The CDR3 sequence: CASSLLGTEKAYEQYF. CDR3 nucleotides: TGTGCCAGCAGTCTACTAGGGACAGAAAAGGCCTACGAGCAGTACTTC.

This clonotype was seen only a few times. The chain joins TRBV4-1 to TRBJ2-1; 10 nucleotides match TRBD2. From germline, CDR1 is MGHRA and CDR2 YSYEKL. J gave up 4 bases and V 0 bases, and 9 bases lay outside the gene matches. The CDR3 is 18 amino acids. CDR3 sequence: CASSQDRRTSGLYNEQFF. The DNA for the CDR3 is TGCGCCAGCAGCCAAGATCGAAGGACTAGCGGCTTGTACAATGAGCAGTTCTTC.

The CDR3 nucleotides read TGCAGTGCTAGAGACGCGGGAGGGCCGTACGAGCAGTACTTC. Translating gives CSARDAGGPYEQYF. The rearrangement links TRBV20-1 to TRBJ2-7; 9 bases fit TRBD2. The junction had 4 bases not matched to a gene; V was cut back by 0 bases and J by 4 bases. The germline V gene encodes CDR1 DFQATT and CDR2 SNEGSKA (reference sequence). The length of the CDR3 is 14 residues.

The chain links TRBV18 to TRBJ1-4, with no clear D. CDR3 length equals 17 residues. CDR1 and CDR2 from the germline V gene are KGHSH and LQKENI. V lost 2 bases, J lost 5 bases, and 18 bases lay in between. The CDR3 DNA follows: TGTGCCAGCTCACCAAGCTTGGTAGGACTTACGAATGAAAAACTGTTTTTT. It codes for CASSPSLVGLTNEKLFF.

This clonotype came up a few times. The CDR3 reads CASSPNNNNEQFF. Here the CDR3 DNA reads TGCGCCAGCAGCCCGAATAACAACAATGAGCAGTTCTTC. The chain recombines TRBV4-1 with TRBJ2-1; D is uncertain. Trimming removed 4 bases from V and 5 bases from J, with 9 bases in between. Germline-derived CDR1 and CDR2 are MGHRA and YSYEKL. This CDR3 comprises 13 residues.

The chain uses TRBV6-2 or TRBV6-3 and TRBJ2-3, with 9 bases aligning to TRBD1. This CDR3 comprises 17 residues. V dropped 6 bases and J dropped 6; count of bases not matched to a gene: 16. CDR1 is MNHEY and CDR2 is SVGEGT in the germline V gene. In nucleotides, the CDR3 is TGTGCCAGCAGGGGCCGGGACAGGGCCCCGCGGGTGGATACGCAGTATTTT. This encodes CASRGRDRAPRVDTQYF.

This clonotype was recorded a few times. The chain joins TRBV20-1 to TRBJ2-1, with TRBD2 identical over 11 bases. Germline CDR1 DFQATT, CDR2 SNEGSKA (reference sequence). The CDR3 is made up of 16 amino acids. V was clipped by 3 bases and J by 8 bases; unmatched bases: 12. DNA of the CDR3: TGCAGTGCTAGTCGGCTGGCTAGCGGGAGGAGGTATGAGCAGTTCTTC. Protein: CSASRLASGRRYEQFF.

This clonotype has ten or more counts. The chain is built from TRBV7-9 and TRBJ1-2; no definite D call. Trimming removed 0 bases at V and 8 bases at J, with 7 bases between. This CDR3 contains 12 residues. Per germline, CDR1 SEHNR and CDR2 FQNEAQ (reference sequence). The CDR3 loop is CASSLALKGYTF. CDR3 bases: TGTGCCAGCAGCTTAGCGCTAAAGGGCTACACCTTC.

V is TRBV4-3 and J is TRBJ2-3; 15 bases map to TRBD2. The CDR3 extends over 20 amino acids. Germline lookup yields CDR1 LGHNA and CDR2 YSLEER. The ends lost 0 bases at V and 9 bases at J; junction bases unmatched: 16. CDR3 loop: CASSQEWSLGLAGGEWTQYF. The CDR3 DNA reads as TGCGCCAGCAGCCAAGAGTGGTCCTTAGGACTAGCGGGAGGGGAGTGGACGCAGTATTTT.

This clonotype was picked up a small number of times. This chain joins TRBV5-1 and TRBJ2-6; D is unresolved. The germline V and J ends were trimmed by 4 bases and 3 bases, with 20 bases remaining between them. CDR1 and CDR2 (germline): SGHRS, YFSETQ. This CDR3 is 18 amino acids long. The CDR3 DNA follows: TGCGCCAGCAGCCCCTACCCGGTAGGTAAGGATGGGGCCAACGTCCTGACTTTC. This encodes CASSPYPVGKDGANVLTF.